A single sample gave rise to the 29 T cell receptor beta chains below, sequenced in a study of T-cell reconstitution after alpha-beta-depleted transplantation in children. As it was prepared, the TCRbeta library received unique molecular identifiers. TCRdb used MiXCR to reprocess the PCR reads, holding one entry per CDR3 protein. The sample yields approximately 230,000 distinct CDR3 sequences, 20% to 30% seen once. The source was PBMCs, mostly from graft donor cells, collected 360 days after TCRalphabeta/CD19-depleted stem cell transplant. These receptors originate from a female patient between 2 and 15 years old who had a stem cell transplant for congenital amegakaryocytic thrombocytopenia, so the T cells may come from the graft donor.

The V gene is TRBV29-1, the J gene TRBJ2-3; the D gene could be TRBD1 or TRBD2 (5 bases each). V shed 6 bases and J shed 1 base, with 11 bases lying between them. The germline V gene has CDR1 SQVTM and CDR2 ANQGSEA. The CDR3 runs to 13 residues. CDR3 region: CSVSGPGTDTQYF. CDR3 DNA: TGCAGCGTATCGGGACCGGGCACAGATACGCAGTATTTT.

The chain recombines TRBV12-3 or TRBV12-4 with TRBJ2-7, with unresolved D. V lost 3 bases and J lost 6, with 9 bases in between. The length of the CDR3 is 12 residues. Written as DNA, the CDR3 is TGTGCCAGCAGTTTTAGGGTCCGCGAGCAGTACTTC. Translation: CASSFRVREQYF.

This clonotype came up a few times. The chain has TRBV5-1 and TRBJ2-7; D remains ambiguous. The CDR3 is 14 amino acids. Trimming removed 0 bases at V and 5 bases at J, with 12 bases between. From germline, CDR1 is SGHRS and CDR2 YFSETQ. The CDR3 region has the DNA TGCGCCAGCAGCTTGGAAGGGTTCGGCCACGAGCAGTACTTC. The encoded protein is CASSLEGFGHEQYF.

The V and J genes are TRBV12-3 or TRBV12-4 and TRBJ2-2, with 7 bases fitting TRBD2. After removal of 10 bases from V and 0 bases from J, the junction contained 11 bases not matched to a gene. The CDR3 consists of 16 residues. The CDR3 DNA sequence: TGTGCCATCGGGACTATCGGGTTCGCGAACACCGGGGAGCTGTTTTTT. Residues: CAIGTIGFANTGELFF.

The chain carries TRBV5-4 and TRBJ2-5, with a possible D match to TRBD2 (5 bases). Germline CDR1 SGHNT, CDR2 YYREEE (reference sequence). V lost 4 bases and J 2 bases, leaving 18 bases between the germline ends. This CDR3 has 16 amino acids. In nucleotides, the CDR3 is TGTGCCAGCAGCCCTCCCTCGTCGGGGTCACAAGAGACCCAGTACTTC. It is translated as CASSPPSSGSQETQYF.

This chain joins TRBV4-1 and TRBJ2-5; possibly TRBD2 for D (7 bases). V shed 3 bases and J shed 1 base, with 18 bases lying between them. There are 17 residues in the CDR3. Germline CDR1 is MGHRA and CDR2 is YSYEKL. The CDR3 coding sequence is TGCGCCAGCAGCCAGGGGGGGGACAACTTCTTCCAAGAGACCCAGTACTTC. This gives the protein CASSQGGDNFFQETQYF.

This clonotype was detected many times. V gene TRBV25-1 combines with J gene TRBJ2-5; 8 nucleotides align to TRBD2. The CDR3 sequence is 16 residues long. Germline V gene lookup returns CDR1 MGHDK and CDR2 SYGVNS. J was trimmed by 3 bases and V by 1 base; bases with no gene match: 7. The CDR3 sequence is CASSESGRGLEETQYF. CDR3 sequence (DNA): TGTGCCAGCAGTGAATCGGGCAGGGGACTAGAAGAGACCCAGTACTTC.

The rearrangement uses TRBV5-1 and TRBJ2-7; D may be TRBD1 or TRBD2 (5 bases each). V was clipped by 4 bases and J by 3 bases, with 8 bases between them. The CDR3 loop spans 12 amino acids. Germline loops: CDR1 SGHRS, CDR2 YFSETQ. CDR3 protein: CASSRDGYEQYF. DNA for the CDR3: TGCGCCAGCAGCAGGGACGGCTACGAGCAGTACTTC.

This rearrangement joins TRBV3-1 to TRBJ1-6, with D perhaps matching TRBD1 (5 bases). Per germline, CDR1 LGHDT and CDR2 YNNKEL (reference sequence). The CDR3 is 14 residues long. V was pared by 1 base and J by 10 bases, with 11 bases between. CDR3 sequence reads: CASSQGGGRSPLHF. CDR3 in DNA: TGTGCCAGCAGCCAAGGCGGGGGTAGGTCACCCCTCCACTTT. The full variable domain, its missing parts supplied by reference TRBV3-1 and TRBJ1-6, is DTAVSQTPKYLVTQMGNDKSIKCEQNLGHDTMYWYKQDSKKFLKIMFSYNNKELIINETVPNRFSPKSPDKAHLNLHINSLELGDSAVYFCASSQGGGRSPLHFGNGTRLTVT.

This clonotype was picked up a small number of times. The chain has TRBV2 and TRBJ2-7; the D gene could be TRBD1 or TRBD2 (5 bases each). The germline V gene has CDR1 SNHLY and CDR2 FYNNEI. V gave up 0 bases and J gave up 2 bases, with 11 bases separating them. CDR3 size: 15 residues. The CDR3 protein is CASSEALVGPYEQYF. CDR3 DNA: TGTGCCAGCAGTGAAGCGCTTGTGGGACCCTACGAGCAGTACTTC.

The table lists this clonotype with a few counts. The rearrangement joins TRBV20-1 to TRBJ1-1; D possibly corresponds to TRBD1 (5 bases). CDR1 and CDR2 (germline): DFQATT, SNEGSKA (reference sequence). The CDR3 sequence is 13 residues long. Trimming took off 3 bases at V and 11 bases at J, with 19 bases between the two ends. The CDR3: CSARFEGLTWAFF. Here the CDR3 DNA reads TGCAGTGCTAGGTTTGAGGGACTCACGTGGGCTTTCTTT.

This clonotype was detected only a few times. This chain joins TRBV24-1 and TRBJ1-2; the D is unclear. The germline CDR1 and CDR2 sequences are KGHDR and SFDVKD. The V and J ends lost 9 bases and 4 bases respectively, with 14 bases between them. The length of the CDR3 is 13 residues. DNA of the CDR3: TGTGCCACCTCGACCGAATCAGGCTATGGCTACACCTTC. Translating gives CATSTESGYGYTF.

This clonotype came up a few times. The chain has TRBV18 and TRBJ2-7; D remains unclear. V was clipped by 8 bases and J by 3 bases, with 14 bases between them. The V gene's germline CDR1 is KGHSH and CDR2 LQKENI. This CDR3 region has 13 residues. The CDR3 loop is CASPLGDNYEQYF. CDR3 DNA: TGTGCCAGCCCCTTAGGCGATAACTACGAGCAGTACTTC.

This chain links TRBV5-1 with TRBJ2-1; D gene ambiguous. Per the germline V gene, CDR1 is SGHRS and CDR2 is YFSETQ. Trimming cost V 0 bases and J 6 bases, with 10 bases left between them. This CDR3 has 14 residues. DNA of the CDR3: TGCGCCAGCAGCTTGGAGTTTGTTTTCAATGAGCAGTTCTTC. Translated: CASSLEFVFNEQFF. Full variable domain (rest looked up from reference TRBV5-1 and TRBJ2-1): KAGVTQTPRYLIKTRGQQVTLSCSPISGHRSVSWYQQTPGQGLQFLFEYFSETQRNKGNFPGRFSGRQFSNSRSEMNVSTLELGDSALYLCASSLEFVFNEQFFGPGTRLTVL.

J is TRBJ1-1 and V is TRBV12-3 or TRBV12-4, with a possible D match to TRBD1 (6 bases). The V and J ends lost 7 bases and 11 bases respectively, with 14 bases between them. This CDR3 has 11 residues. The CDR3 is CASTLGGAAFF. The DNA for the CDR3 is TGTGCCAGCACTCTTGGGGGGGCGGCTTTCTTT.

CDR3: CTSSQHFKNTQYF. CDR3 nucleotide sequence: TGCACCAGCAGCCAACACTTTAAAAATACGCAGTATTTT. This chain uses TRBV1 with TRBJ2-3. TRBV1 is marked as a pseudogene. The length of the CDR3 is 13 residues.

In this sample, this clonotype turned up a few times. The rearrangement uses TRBV5-5 and TRBJ1-3; 7 bases are shared with TRBD1. V shed 2 bases, J shed 0 bases, and the junction held 2 bases outside the gene matches. This CDR3 spans 15 amino acids. Germline V gene lookup returns CDR1 SGHKS and CDR2 YYEKEE (reference sequence). CDR3 sequence (DNA): TGTGCCAGCAGCTTACAGGGGTTCTCTGGAAACACCATATATTTT. Residues: CASSLQGFSGNTIYF. Using reference TRBV5-5 and TRBJ1-3 for the parts outside the CDR3, the full variable domain is DAGVTQSPTHLIKTRGQQVTLRCSPISGHKSVSWYQQVLGQGPQFIFQYYEKEERGRGNFPDRFSARQFPNYSSELNVNALLLGDSALYLCASSLQGFSGNTIYFGEGSWLTVV.

This clonotype came up many times. The genes are TRBV20-1 and TRBJ2-2; D unresolved. V was cut by 0 bases and J by 4 bases, with 9 bases left in between. From germline, CDR1 is DFQATT and CDR2 SNEGSKA (reference sequence). CDR3 length: 14 residues. The CDR3 coding sequence is TGCAGTGCTAGAGAAAGGGAAAGCACCGGGGAGCTGTTTTTT. Its translation is CSARERESTGELFF.

This clonotype was counted many times. This chain joins TRBV6-2 or TRBV6-3 and TRBJ2-7, with D uncertain. The V end was cut by 6 bases, the J end by 1 base, with 4 bases between. The length of the CDR3 is 11 residues. Germline values: CDR1 MNHEY, CDR2 SVGEGT. CDR3 sequence (DNA): TGTGCCAGCAGCCAATCCTACGAGCAGTACTTC. It yields the protein CASSQSYEQYF.

The rearrangement links TRBV30 to TRBJ1-5, with D perhaps given as TRBD1 or TRBD2 (6 bases each). The J call may be wrong; the DNA end is better matched by TRBJ2-3. From germline, CDR1 is GTSNPN and CDR2 SVGIG (reference sequence). This CDR3 contains 13 residues. The CDR3 loop is CAWSLGGDQPQYF. The CDR3 DNA is TGTGCCTGGAGTCTGGGGGGCGACCAGCCCCAGTATTTT.

This clonotype showed up many times. The chain joins TRBV20-1 to TRBJ1-1, with TRBD1 as a possible D gene (5 bases). CDR3 size: 13 residues. Trimming pared 8 bases from V and 6 bases from J, leaving 19 bases between. The germline gives CDR1 DFQATT, CDR2 SNEGSKA (reference sequence). Here the CDR3 reads CSPEGNGGAEAFF. CDR3 bases: TGCAGTCCGGAAGGAAATGGAGGGGCTGAAGCTTTCTTT.

The rearrangement links TRBV4-1 to TRBJ1-2, with 7 positions matching TRBD1. J was trimmed by 5 bases and V by 3 bases; bases with no gene match: 3. The germline V gene has CDR1 MGHRA and CDR2 YSYEKL. CDR3 length: 13 residues. The CDR3: CASSQGQTYGYTF. CDR3 DNA sequence: TGCGCCAGCAGCCAGGGACAGACTTATGGCTACACCTTC.

This clonotype occurred once. This chain connects TRBV14 to TRBJ2-5, with 9 bases aligning to TRBD2. The CDR3 is 15 residues long. Germline trimming cut 4 bases from V and 3 bases from J; bases unmatched to any gene: 6. Germline V gene sequence: CDR1 SGHDN, CDR2 FVKESK. CDR3 DNA sequence: TGTGCCAGCAGCCGCGGACTAGCGCCCAAAGAGACCCAGTACTTC. Its translation is CASSRGLAPKETQYF.

The rearrangement uses TRBV27 and TRBJ2-7, with D hard to call. The germline gives CDR1 MNHEY, CDR2 SMNVEV (reference sequence). Trimming cost V 0 bases and J 0 bases, with 9 bases left between them. The CDR3 extends over 15 amino acids. CDR3 nucleotide sequence: TGTGCCAGCAGTTTATCGGTGCTGAGCTCCTACGAGCAGTACTTC. Translated, it gives CASSLSVLSSYEQYF.

Only a few counts were recorded for this clonotype. This chain connects TRBV15 to TRBJ2-7, with D perhaps matching TRBD2 (5 bases). The CDR3 runs to 14 residues. CDR1 is LNHNV and CDR2 is YYDKDF in the germline V gene (reference sequence). V shed 0 bases and J shed 9 bases, with 15 bases lying between them. The CDR3 DNA is TGTGCCACCAGCAGAGATCTTGGCCAGGCGGGGCAGTACTTC. Amino acids: CATSRDLGQAGQYF. Supplemented by reference TRBV15 and TRBJ2-7, the full variable domain reads DAMVIQNPRYQVTQFGKPVTLSCSQTLNHNVMYWYQQKSSQAPKLLFHYYDKDFNNEADTPDNFQSRRPNTSFCFLDIRSPGLGDTAMYLCATSRDLGQAGQYFGPGTRLTVT.

This clonotype occurred a few times. The chain links TRBV5-1 to TRBJ2-2; the D gene is possibly TRBD2 (5 bases). This CDR3 has 14 amino acids. Looked up from germline, CDR1 is SGHRS and CDR2 is YFSETQ. V dropped 4 bases and J dropped 7 bases, with 14 bases sitting between them. The CDR3 here is CASSASREGGELFF. Written as DNA, the CDR3 is TGCGCCAGCAGCGCATCGAGAGAGGGCGGGGAGCTGTTTTTT.

The sample holds a few counts of this clonotype. V is TRBV6-5 and J is TRBJ2-5; no definite D call. The CDR3 runs 11 residues. Germline V CDR1 and CDR2: MNHEY, SVGAGI. Trimming left V 7 bases short and J 2 bases short, with 5 bases between. For the CDR3, the DNA is TGTGCCAGCAAGCAACAAGAGACCCAGTACTTC. This encodes CASKQQETQYF.

The table lists this clonotype with many counts. The J gene is TRBJ2-1, the V gene TRBV24-1; TRBD1 is a possible D gene (5 bases). This CDR3 comprises 13 residues. Trimming took 5 bases from V and 8 from J, leaving 12 bases between them. Germline V gene data show CDR1 as KGHDR and CDR2 as SFDVKD. The CDR3 DNA is TGTGCCACCAGTGCAGGGATTTGGGATGAGCAGTTCTTC. This codes for CATSAGIWDEQFF.

The chain couples TRBV6-1 to TRBJ1-2; D remains ambiguous. Trimming removed 4 bases at V and 5 bases at J, with 11 bases between. The CDR3 totals 13 residues. The germline CDR1 and CDR2 sequences are MNHNS and SASEGT. The CDR3 nucleotides are TGTGCCAGCAGTGTAGACGGATTATATGGCTACACCTTC. This translates into CASSVDGLYGYTF.